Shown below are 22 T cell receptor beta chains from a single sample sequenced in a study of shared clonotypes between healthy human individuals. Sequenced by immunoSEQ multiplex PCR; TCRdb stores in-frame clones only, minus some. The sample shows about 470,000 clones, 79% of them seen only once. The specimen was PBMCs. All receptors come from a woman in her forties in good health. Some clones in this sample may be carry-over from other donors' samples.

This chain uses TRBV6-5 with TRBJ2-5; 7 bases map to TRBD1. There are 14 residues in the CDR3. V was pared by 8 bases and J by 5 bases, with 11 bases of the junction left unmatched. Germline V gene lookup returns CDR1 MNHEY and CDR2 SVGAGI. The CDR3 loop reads CASRRQGRRETQYF. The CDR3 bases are TGTGCCAGCCGAAGACAGGGAAGGCGGGAGACCCAGTACTTC.

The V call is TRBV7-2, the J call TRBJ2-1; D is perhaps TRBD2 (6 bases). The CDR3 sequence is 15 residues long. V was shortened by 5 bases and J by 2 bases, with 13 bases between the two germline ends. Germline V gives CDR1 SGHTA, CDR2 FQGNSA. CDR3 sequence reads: CASSTIGGTYNEQFF. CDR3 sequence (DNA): TGTGCCAGCAGCACTATCGGAGGGACCTACAATGAGCAGTTCTTC.

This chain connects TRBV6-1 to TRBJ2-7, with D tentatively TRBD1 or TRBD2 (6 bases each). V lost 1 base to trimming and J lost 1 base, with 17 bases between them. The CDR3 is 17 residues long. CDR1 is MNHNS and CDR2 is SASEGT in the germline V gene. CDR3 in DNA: TGTGCCAGCAGTGAAGGTTTCACAGGGCGGGGTTCCTACGAGCAGTACTTC. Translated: CASSEGFTGRGSYEQYF.

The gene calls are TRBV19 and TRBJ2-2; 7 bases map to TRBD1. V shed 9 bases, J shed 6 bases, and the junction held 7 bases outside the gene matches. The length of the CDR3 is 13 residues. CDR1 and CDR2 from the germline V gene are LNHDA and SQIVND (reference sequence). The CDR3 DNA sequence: TGTGCCAGCAGCCGACAGGGACCCGGGGAGCTGTTTTTT. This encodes CASSRQGPGELFF.

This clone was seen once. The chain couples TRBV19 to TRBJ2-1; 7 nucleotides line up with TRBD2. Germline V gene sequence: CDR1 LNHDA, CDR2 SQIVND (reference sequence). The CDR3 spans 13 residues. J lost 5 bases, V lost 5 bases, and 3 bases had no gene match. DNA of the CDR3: TGTGCCAGTAGTCGTAGCGGGCACAATGAGCAGTTCTTC. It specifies CASSRSGHNEQFF.

The CDR3 DNA reads TGTGCCAGCAGTTACGGGAGCGGAGGGGAGTACGAGCAGTACTTC. Amino acid sequence: CASSYGSGGEYEQYF. The chain carries TRBV6-6 and TRBJ2-7; tentative D call: TRBD2 (6 bases). V lost 2 bases and J 4 bases, leaving 15 bases between the germline ends. Germline CDR1 is MNHNY and CDR2 is SVGAGI (reference sequence). This CDR3 region has 15 residues.

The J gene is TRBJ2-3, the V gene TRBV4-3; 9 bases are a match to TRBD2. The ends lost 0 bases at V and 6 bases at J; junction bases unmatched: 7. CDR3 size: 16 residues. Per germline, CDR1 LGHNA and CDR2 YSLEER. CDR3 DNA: TGCGCCAGCAGCCAAGAAGGGGTCCTAGCGGGGGATACGCAGTATTTT. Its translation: CASSQEGVLAGDTQYF.

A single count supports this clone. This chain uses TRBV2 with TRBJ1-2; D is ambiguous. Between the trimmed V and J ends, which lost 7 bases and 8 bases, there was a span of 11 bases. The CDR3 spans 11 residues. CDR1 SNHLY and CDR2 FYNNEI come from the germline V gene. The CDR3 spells CASTPIEGYTF. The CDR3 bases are TGTGCCAGCACACCGATAGAGGGCTACACCTTC.

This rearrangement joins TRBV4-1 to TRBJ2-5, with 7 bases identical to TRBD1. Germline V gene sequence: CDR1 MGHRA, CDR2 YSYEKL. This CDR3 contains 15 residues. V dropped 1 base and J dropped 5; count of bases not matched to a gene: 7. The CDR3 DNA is TGCGCCAGCAGCCAAGGAGACAGGGCGACGGAGACCCAGTACTTC. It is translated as CASSQGDRATETQYF.

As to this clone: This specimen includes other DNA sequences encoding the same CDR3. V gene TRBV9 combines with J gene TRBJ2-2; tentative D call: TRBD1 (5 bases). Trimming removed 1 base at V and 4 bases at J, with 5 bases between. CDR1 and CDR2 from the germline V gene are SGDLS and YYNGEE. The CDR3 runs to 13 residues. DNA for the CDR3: TGTGCCAGCAGCGTAAGGGGCACCGGGGAGCTGTTTTTT. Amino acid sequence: CASSVRGTGELFF.

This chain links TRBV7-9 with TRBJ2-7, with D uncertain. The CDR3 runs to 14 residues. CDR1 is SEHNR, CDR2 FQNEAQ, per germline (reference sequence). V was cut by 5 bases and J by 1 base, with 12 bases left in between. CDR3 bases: TGTGCCAGCAGCAGGGCTACGATATCCTACGAGCAGTACTTC. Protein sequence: CASSRATISYEQYF.

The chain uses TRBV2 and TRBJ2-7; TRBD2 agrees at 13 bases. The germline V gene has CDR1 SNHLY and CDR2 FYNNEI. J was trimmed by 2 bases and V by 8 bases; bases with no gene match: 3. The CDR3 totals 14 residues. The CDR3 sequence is CASVLAGGTYEQYF. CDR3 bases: TGTGCCAGCGTACTAGCGGGAGGGACCTACGAGCAGTACTTC.

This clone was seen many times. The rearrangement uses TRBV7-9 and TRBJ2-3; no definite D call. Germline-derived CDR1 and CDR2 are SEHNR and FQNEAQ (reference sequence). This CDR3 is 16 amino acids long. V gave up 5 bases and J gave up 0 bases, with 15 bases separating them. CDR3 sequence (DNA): TGTGCCAGCAGCGCGCTAACCCGTGGTAGCACAGATACGCAGTATTTT. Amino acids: CASSALTRGSTDTQYF.

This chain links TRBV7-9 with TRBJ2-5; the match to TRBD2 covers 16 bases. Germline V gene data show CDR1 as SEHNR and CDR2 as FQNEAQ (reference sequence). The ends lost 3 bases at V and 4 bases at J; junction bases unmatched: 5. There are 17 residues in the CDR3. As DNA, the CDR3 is TGTGCCAGCAGCTTCAGGGGGACTAGCGGGAGGGCAGAGACCCAGTACTTC. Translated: CASSFRGTSGRAETQYF.

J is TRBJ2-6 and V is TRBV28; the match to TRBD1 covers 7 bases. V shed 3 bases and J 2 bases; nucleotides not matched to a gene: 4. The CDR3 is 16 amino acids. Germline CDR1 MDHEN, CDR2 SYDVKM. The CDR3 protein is CASSFSGGAGANVLTF. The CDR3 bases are TGTGCCAGCAGTTTTTCAGGGGGTGCTGGGGCCAACGTCCTGACTTTC.

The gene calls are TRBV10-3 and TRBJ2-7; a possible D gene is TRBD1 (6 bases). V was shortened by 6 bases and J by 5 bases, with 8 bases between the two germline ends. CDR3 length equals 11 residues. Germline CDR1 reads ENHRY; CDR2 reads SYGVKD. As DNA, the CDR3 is TGTGCCATCAGACAGGGTCACGAGCAGTACTTC. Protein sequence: CAIRQGHEQYF.

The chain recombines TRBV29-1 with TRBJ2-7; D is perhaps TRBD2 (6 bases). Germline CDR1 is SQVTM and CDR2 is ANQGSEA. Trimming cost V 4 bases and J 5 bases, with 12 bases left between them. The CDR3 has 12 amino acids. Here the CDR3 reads CSVVILADEQYF. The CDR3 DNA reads TGCAGCGTTGTAATACTAGCTGACGAGCAGTACTTC.

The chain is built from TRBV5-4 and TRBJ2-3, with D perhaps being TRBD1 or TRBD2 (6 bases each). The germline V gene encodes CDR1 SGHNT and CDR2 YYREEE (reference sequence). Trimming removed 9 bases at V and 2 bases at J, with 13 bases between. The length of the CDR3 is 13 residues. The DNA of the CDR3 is TGTGCCACAAGCTGGGGGGCCACAGATACGCAGTATTTT. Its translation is CATSWGATDTQYF.

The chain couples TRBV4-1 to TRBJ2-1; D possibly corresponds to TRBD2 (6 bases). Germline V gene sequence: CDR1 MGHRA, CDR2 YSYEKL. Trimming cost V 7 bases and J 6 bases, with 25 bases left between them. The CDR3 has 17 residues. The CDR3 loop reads CASTKTPGEPVSNEQFF. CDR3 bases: TGCGCCAGCACCAAAACTCCGGGGGAGCCGGTTAGCAATGAGCAGTTCTTC.

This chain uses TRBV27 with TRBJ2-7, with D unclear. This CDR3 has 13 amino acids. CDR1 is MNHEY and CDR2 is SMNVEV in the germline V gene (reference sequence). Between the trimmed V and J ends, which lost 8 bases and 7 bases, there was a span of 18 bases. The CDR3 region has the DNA TGTGCCAGCTTAGCTATCCCTGCTTGGGAGCAGTACTTC. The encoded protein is CASLAIPAWEQYF.

The CDR3 DNA follows: TGCGCCAGCAGCCCGGGGACTAGCGGGAGGGCCCAAGATACGCAGTATTTT. This gives the protein CASSPGTSGRAQDTQYF. The chain carries TRBV5-1 and TRBJ2-3, with 16 bases identical to TRBD2. This CDR3 spans 17 amino acids. After removal of 4 bases from V and 5 bases from J, the junction contained 7 bases not matched to a gene. Looked up from germline, CDR1 is SGHRS and CDR2 is YFSETQ.

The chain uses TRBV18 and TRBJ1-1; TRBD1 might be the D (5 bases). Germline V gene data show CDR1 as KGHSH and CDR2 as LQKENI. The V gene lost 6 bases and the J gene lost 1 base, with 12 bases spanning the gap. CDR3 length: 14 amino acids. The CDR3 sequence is CASSQSGPNTEAFF. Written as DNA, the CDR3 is TGTGCCAGCTCTCAGTCAGGGCCGAACACTGAAGCTTTCTTT.